This T cell receptor beta chain was profiled in a study of graft-versus-host responses after intestinal transplantation. Across the study: Isolated intestinal, liver-intestinal, or multivisceral transplants had been given to the recipients. Every transplant recipient was induced with anti-thymocyte globulin, then maintained on tacrolimus and steroids for about 3 years. Study outcomes and limitations: The study found high graft-versus-host to host-versus-graft clonal ratios in allografts of patients with graft-donor T cell macrochimerism. Recipient-marrow GvH clones were detected, some having first appeared in ileum or blood.

This clone has just one count. Its antigen is undetermined. Here immunoSEQ multiplex PCR was the method, and the copy in TCRdb shows in-frame clones only, minus some. The sample shows tens of thousands of clones, around 96% of them seen only once. This clonotype was sampled from a human donor who received an intestinal transplant. This sample comprised unstimulated CD8+ T cells sorted from spleen or lymph node cells, obtained before intestinal transplant.

CDR3 loop: CASSQRHTADTQYF. The CDR3, as DNA: TGTGCCAGCAGCCAGCGACATACCGCAGATACGCAGTATTTT. The chain carries TRBV7-9 and TRBJ2-3; D uncertain. Looked up from germline, CDR1 is SEHNR and CDR2 is FQNEAQ (reference sequence). V gave up 5 bases and J gave up 4 bases, with 13 bases separating them. The CDR3 spans 14 residues.